This T cell receptor (beta chain) was captured in a study of cytomegalovirus exposure and HLA in healthy donors. At the level of the study: Genotyping showed 70% to 90% of some 400 donors falling in the Caucasian-associated ancestry cluster.

As to this clone: No antigen is known for it.

This CDR3 region has 14 residues. V was clipped by 7 bases and J by 0 bases, with 12 bases between them. CDR1 LNHDA and CDR2 SQIVND come from the germline V gene (reference sequence). PCR was performed using 60 Vbeta and 13 Jbeta primers. Clones were sequenced by immunoSEQ multiplex PCR, and TCRdb holds only the in-frame ones, with some missing. The profile shows 150,000 to 200,000 clones, roughly 80% of them singletons. General study points: A few of the chains that were CMV-associated were confirmed in vitro to be specific for CMV antigens. Immune exposure data for these donors was limited to CMV serostatus. Previous analysis showed most TCR beta V segments were productive about 87% or about 30% of the time.

The source of this sequence is a female donor in good health and CMV-seronegative. Sequencing was performed on PBMCs. The chain uses TRBV19 and TRBJ1-2; D is undetermined. CDR3: CASTPPSPNYGYTF. The CDR3 DNA reads TGTGCCAGTACCCCCCCTTCTCCTAACTATGGCTACACCTTC.